This T cell receptor beta chain was captured by sequencing in a study of blood T cell repertoires in COVID-19. At the level of the study: From the United States, Italy and Spain came samples of acute and convalescent COVID-19. PBMCs, B-cell-depleted T cells, or T cells were the source of the cDNA or gDNA that made up the material.

Original analysis: How many nucleated cells were present was estimated from reference gene primer amplification. Profiled with immunoSEQ multiplex PCR; TCRdb holds only in-frame clones, not every one. That table furnishes V, J and clone size, whereas the DNA furnished D and trimming. The table lists about 69,000 clones, around 86% of them singletons. This clonotype was obtained from a young man with acute or convalescent COVID-19. Sequenced input: peripheral blood.

The CDR3 nucleotides are TGTGCCAGCAGCTTCGGCGGACCCCAGCATTTT. Its protein is CASSFGGPQHF. V usage is TRBV7-2 and J usage is TRBJ1-5; D not certain. Between the trimmed V and J ends, which lost 3 bases and 10 bases, there was a span of 7 bases. The CDR3 contains 11 residues. Germline CDR1 SGHTA, CDR2 FQGNSA.